This T cell receptor (beta chain) was sequenced for a study of human T cells and chemical hapten exposure. Study-level results: Having alopecia, the donors may differ immunologically from healthy people.

Time point noted: pre-sensitization, week 0. Described treatment: therapeutic diphenylcyclopropenone sensitization with weekly scalp DPC. Trimming took off 5 bases at V and 0 bases at J, with 12 bases between the two ends. The CDR3 is made up of 14 amino acids. The germline V gene has CDR1 SGHNT and CDR2 YYREEE (reference sequence). MiXCR, run by TCRdb on the RACE reads, gives a single entry per CDR3 protein. The sample records more than 300,000 distinct CDR3 sequences, 5.1% being singletons. As regards this clonotype: Its specificity is unknown.

Sample: whole blood, taken in connection with sensitization to the hapten diphenylcyclopropenone (DPC). The sequence came from a woman between 45 and 60 years old with alopecia areata. Some clones in this sample may be carry-over from other donors' samples. This chain links TRBV5-4 with TRBJ2-7; D is perhaps TRBD1 (5 bases). CDR3 bases: TGTGCCAGCAGTCCACAGGCGCTCTCCTACGAGCAGTACTTC. Translated, it gives CASSPQALSYEQYF.